The TCR beta chain described here comes from a study of blood T cell repertoires in COVID-19. Study-level information: The study drew acute and convalescent COVID-19 samples from the United States, Italy and Spain. PBMCs, B-cell-depleted T cells, or T cells were the source of the cDNA or gDNA that made up the material.

Assignment of participants to cohorts was predicated upon participant-reported clinical history. Method: immunoSEQ multiplex PCR; TCRdb's copy keeps in-frame clones and lacks some. The top ten clones hold about 0.63% of a sample with 400,000 or so clones, roughly 87% of them seen once. With 0 bases clipped from V and 5 bases from J, the junction kept 5 bases outside the gene matches. Germline CDR1 LGHNA, CDR2 YNFKEQ. The CDR3 spans 15 residues. The specimen was PBMCs or T cells enriched from blood (not recorded which). The clonotype comes from a young man who had recovered from COVID-19. The rearrangement uses TRBV4-2 and TRBJ2-7, with 9 bases identical to TRBD1. For the CDR3, the DNA is TGTGCCAGCAGCCAAGAGCCCCACAGGGGGCACGAGCAGTACTTC. This encodes CASSQEPHRGHEQYF.